A selection of T cell receptor beta chains follows, all from one sample in a study of cytomegalovirus exposure and HLA in healthy donors. TCRdb keeps only in-frame clones here, not all; method: immunoSEQ multiplex PCR. The table includes some 150,000 clones, 65% to 85% detected once. Sequencing was carried out using PBMCs. The receptors were sampled from a woman in her forties in good health and CMV-seropositive. The CDR3 runs from the conserved cysteine through the conserved F or W. D genes are given only for firm matches. The size of a clone is reported for some rows only, either as once, few or many, or as a class for expanded clones.

CDR3 protein,CDR3 DNA,D gene,J gene,clone size,V gene
CASSLPHTQYF,TGTGCCAGCAGTCTTCCCCATACGCAGTATTTT,NA,TRBJ2-3,NA,TRBV28
CASSLLAHSYNEQFF,TGTGCCAGCAGCTTGTTAGCCCACTCCTACAATGAGCAGTTCTTC,NA,TRBJ2-1,NA,TRBV7-8
CASSLGDRPHSSYEQYF,TGTGCCAGCAGCTTGGGGGACAGGCCTCACAGCTCCTACGAGCAGTACTTC,TRBD1,TRBJ2-7,NA,TRBV5-6
CASSTMVGATGELFF,TGTGCCAGCTCAACGATGGTGGGGGCAACCGGGGAGCTGTTTTTT,NA,TRBJ2-2,NA,TRBV18
CASSLGGDEQFF,TGTGCCAGCAGCTTGGGAGGCGATGAGCAGTTCTTC,NA,TRBJ2-1,NA,TRBV5-8
CASSLGDIGEKLFF,TGTGCCAGCAGTTTGGGGGACATCGGAGAAAAACTGTTTTTT,NA,TRBJ1-4,NA,TRBV28
CASSFRVAGGETQYF,TGTGCCAGCAGCTTTAGGGTAGCGGGAGGAGAGACCCAGTACTTC,TRBD2,TRBJ2-5,NA,TRBV5-4
CASSPQYTGELFF,TGCGCCAGCAGTCCACAGTACACCGGGGAGCTGTTTTTT,NA,TRBJ2-2,NA,TRBV5-1
CASSDPINAGANQPQHF,TGTGCCAGCAGTGACCCCATTAACGCAGGGGCCAATCAGCCCCAGCATTTT,NA,TRBJ1-5,NA,TRBV6-1
CSVAMTTKGAYEQYF,TGCAGCGTCGCTATGACAACCAAAGGGGCCTACGAGCAGTACTTC,NA,TRBJ2-7,NA,TRBV29-1
CASSPTSGGSLGTQYF,TGCGCCAGCAGCCCGACTAGCGGGGGATCCCTTGGCACGCAGTATTTT,TRBD2,TRBJ2-3,NA,TRBV4-3
CAGGGGVDEKLFF,TGTGCCGGCGGCGGAGGAGTGGATGAAAAACTGTTTTTT,NA,TRBJ1-4,once,TRBV28
CASGFGTGGADTQYF,TGTGCTAGTGGTTTCGGGACAGGGGGCGCGGATACGCAGTATTTT,TRBD1,TRBJ2-3,NA,TRBV12-5
CATLNSGQGGDYNSPLHF,TGTGCCACCCTTAATTCGGGACAGGGTGGAGATTATAATTCACCCCTCCACTTT,TRBD1,TRBJ1-6,NA,TRBV15
CASSKGLAGLGDTQYF,TGCGCCAGCAGCAAGGGACTAGCGGGATTGGGAGATACGCAGTATTTT,TRBD2,TRBJ2-3,NA,TRBV4-1
CASSLWAQMNTEAFF,TGTGCCAGCAGCTTGTGGGCTCAGATGAACACTGAAGCTTTCTTT,NA,TRBJ1-1,NA,TRBV5-4
CASSPRQDNQPQHF,TGTGCCAGCTCACCACGGCAGGACAATCAGCCCCAGCATTTT,NA,TRBJ1-5,NA,TRBV18
CASSLGVSAYEQYF,TGTGCCAGCAGCTTGGGCGTGTCCGCCTACGAGCAGTACTTC,NA,TRBJ2-7,NA,TRBV5-4
CASSFGTVKEEQYF,TGCGCCAGCAGCTTCGGGACAGTTAAAGAAGAGCAGTACTTC,TRBD1,TRBJ2-7,NA,TRBV5-1
CASSEFGQANEQYF,TGTGCCAGCAGTGAATTTGGACAGGCTAACGAGCAGTACTTC,TRBD1,TRBJ2-7,once,TRBV2
CASSLLGLFDNEQFF,TGCGCCAGCAGCCTCCTGGGCCTCTTCGACAATGAGCAGTTCTTC,NA,TRBJ2-1,NA,TRBV4-1
CASKTLAGVHTEQFF,TGTGCCAGCAAAACCCTAGCGGGAGTCCATACTGAGCAGTTCTTC,TRBD2,TRBJ2-1,NA,TRBV6-5
CASSNQGQGGYEQYF,TGTGCCAGCTCTAACCAAGGCCAGGGGGGTTACGAGCAGTACTTC,NA,TRBJ2-7,NA,TRBV18
CASSGTGIGNTEAFF,TGCGCCAGCAGCGGGACAGGGATCGGGAACACTGAAGCTTTCTTT,TRBD1,TRBJ1-1,few,TRBV5-1
CASSSTSGVNEQYF,TGTGCCAGCTCCTCCACTAGCGGGGTTAACGAGCAGTACTTC,TRBD2,TRBJ2-7,NA,TRBV18
CASSFPLAGGGGYEQYF,TGTGCCAGCAGTTTCCCCCTAGCGGGAGGAGGGGGATACGAGCAGTACTTC,TRBD2,TRBJ2-7,NA,TRBV28
CASGIQAGGTGELFF,TGTGCCAGCGGCATTCAGGCGGGGGGCACCGGGGAGCTGTTTTTT,TRBD2,TRBJ2-2,NA,TRBV27
CASSLGRGGSYEQYF,TGTGCCAGCAGCTTAGGCCGCGGAGGCTCCTACGAGCAGTACTTC,NA,TRBJ2-7,NA,TRBV11-2
CATYGDSHQPQHF,TGTGCCACCTATGGGGACAGCCATCAGCCCCAGCATTTT,TRBD1,TRBJ1-5,NA,TRBV5-8
CASSPPIGSEAKNIQYF,TGTGCCAGCAGCCCACCCATCGGGTCGGAGGCCAAAAACATTCAGTACTTC,NA,TRBJ2-4,once,TRBV7-9
CASSPVGGADTQYF,TGTGCCAGCTCACCAGTAGGAGGGGCAGATACGCAGTATTTT,NA,TRBJ2-3,NA,TRBV18
CASSFGRGLVYEQYF,TGTGCCAGCAGTTTTGGCAGGGGCTTGGTCTACGAGCAGTACTTC,NA,TRBJ2-7,NA,TRBV27
CAWSVNRGPYSNQPQHF,TGTGCCTGGAGTGTAAACAGGGGGCCTTATAGCAATCAGCCCCAGCATTTT,TRBD1,TRBJ1-5,NA,TRBV30
CASSPYTGNSGNTIYF,TGTGCCAGCTCACCCTATACGGGGAATTCTGGAAACACCATATATTTT,NA,TRBJ1-3,NA,TRBV18
CASSLGHFGELFF,TGTGCCAGCAGCCTGGGACACTTCGGGGAGCTGTTTTTT,NA,TRBJ2-2,once,TRBV11-2
CASSDGQMKFF,TGCGCCAGCAGTGATGGCCAGATGAAGTTCTTC,NA,TRBJ2-1,NA,TRBV10-2
CASSVAGGNTEAFF,TGTGCCAGCAGCGTAGCCGGGGGAAACACTGAAGCTTTCTTT,NA,TRBJ1-1,NA,TRBV9
CASIRDTEAFF,TGTGCCAGCATTAGAGACACTGAAGCTTTCTTT,NA,TRBJ1-1,few,TRBV5-4
CASSQWIPGGQGGNQPQHF,TGCGCCAGCAGCCAATGGATCCCAGGGGGTCAGGGAGGCAATCAGCCCCAGCATTTT,TRBD1,TRBJ1-5,once,TRBV4-3
CASSPRDSGETQYF,TGTGCCAGCAGCCCGCGGGACAGCGGGGAGACCCAGTACTTC,NA,TRBJ2-5,NA,TRBV7-8
CASSSRDRGSDTQYF,TGTGCCAGCAGCTCCCGGGACAGGGGCTCAGATACGCAGTATTTT,TRBD1,TRBJ2-3,NA,TRBV7-8
CASSQDPGVESPLHF,TGTGCCAGCAGCCAAGACCCCGGGGTCGAGTCACCCCTCCACTTT,NA,TRBJ1-6,NA,TRBV4-2
CASSSRPGQGARNDYTF,TGTGCCAGCAGTTCCCGCCCGGGACAGGGGGCGCGTAACGACTACACCTTC,TRBD1,TRBJ1-2,NA,TRBV28
CASSGGRGAGIEQYF,TGTGCCAGCAGCGGCGGCCGGGGGGCGGGGATTGAGCAGTACTTC,NA,TRBJ2-7,NA,TRBV5-6